The present T cell receptor (beta chain) was sequenced within a study of blood T cell repertoires in COVID-19. Study-wide background: Samples taken during acute and convalescent COVID-19 were collected in the United States, Italy and Spain. Nucleic acid was either cDNA or gDNA, and it came from T cells, B-cell-depleted T cells, or PBMCs.

The CDR3 sequence is 17 residues long. From germline, CDR1 is SGHTA and CDR2 FQGTGA. Losses at the gene ends were 2 bases for V and 6 bases for J; bases not matched to a gene: 13. As originally analysed: Amplifying reference gene primers gave estimates of nucleated cell counts. Profiling relied on immunoSEQ multiplex PCR, and the TCRdb table lists in-frame clones only, not all of them. Clone size and the V and J calls come from that table; the DNA yielded D and trimming. The repertoire holds around 200,000 clones, with over 75% as singletons. This TCR derives from a human donor with active or convalescent COVID-19. The donor label of this sample is uncertain. Sequenced: peripheral blood. The chain couples TRBV7-3 to TRBJ2-3, with TRBD2 matching 8 bases. CDR3 DNA: TGTGCCAGCAGCTTAGTGGGGAGGAGCGGGGGACCCGATACGCAGTATTTT. Translating gives CASSLVGRSGGPDTQYF.